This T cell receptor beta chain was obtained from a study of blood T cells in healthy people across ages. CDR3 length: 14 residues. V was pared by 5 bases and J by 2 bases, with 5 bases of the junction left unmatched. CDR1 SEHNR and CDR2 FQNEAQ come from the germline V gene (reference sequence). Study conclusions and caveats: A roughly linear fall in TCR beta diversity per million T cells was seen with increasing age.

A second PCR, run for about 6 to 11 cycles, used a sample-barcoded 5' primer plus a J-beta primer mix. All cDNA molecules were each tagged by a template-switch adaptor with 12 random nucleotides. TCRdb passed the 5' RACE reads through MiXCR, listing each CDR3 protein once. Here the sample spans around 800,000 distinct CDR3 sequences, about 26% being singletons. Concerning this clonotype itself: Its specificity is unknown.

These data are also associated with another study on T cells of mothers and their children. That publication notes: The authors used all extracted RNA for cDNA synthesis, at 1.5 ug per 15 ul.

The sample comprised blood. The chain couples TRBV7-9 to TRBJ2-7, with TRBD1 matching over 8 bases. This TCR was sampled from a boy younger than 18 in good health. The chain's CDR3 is CASSTQTGAYEQYF. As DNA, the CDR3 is TGTGCCAGCAGCACCCAGACAGGGGCCTACGAGCAGTACTTC.